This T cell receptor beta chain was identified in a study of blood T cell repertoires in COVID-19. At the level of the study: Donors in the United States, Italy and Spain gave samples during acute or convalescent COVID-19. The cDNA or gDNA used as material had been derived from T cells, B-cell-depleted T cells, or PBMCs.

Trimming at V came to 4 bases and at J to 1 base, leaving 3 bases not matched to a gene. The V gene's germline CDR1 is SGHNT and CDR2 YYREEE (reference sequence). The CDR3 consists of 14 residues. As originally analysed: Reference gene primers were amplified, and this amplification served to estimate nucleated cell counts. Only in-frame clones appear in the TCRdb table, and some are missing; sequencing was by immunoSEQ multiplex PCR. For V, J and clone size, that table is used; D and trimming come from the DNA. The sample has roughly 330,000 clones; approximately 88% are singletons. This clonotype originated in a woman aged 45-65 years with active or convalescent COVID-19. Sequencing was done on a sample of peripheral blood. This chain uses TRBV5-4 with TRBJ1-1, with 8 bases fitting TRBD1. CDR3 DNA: TGTGCCAGCAGCCGGGACAGGCAGAACACTGAAGCTTTCTTT. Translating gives CASSRDRQNTEAFF.